The next 11 T cell receptor beta chains were all read from a single sample in a study of Ad26.COV2.S vaccination and SARS-CoV-2 variants. Indicated treatment: some 20 received Ad26.COV2.S at low or high dose, single or two shots; roughly five received placebo; per-sample allocation not given. Specimens were obtained on day 63 following the first vaccine or placebo injection. TCRdb's table, derived via immunoSEQ multiplex PCR, lists solely in-frame clones and lacks some. The sample lists fewer than 500,000 clones, 75% to 90% occurring once. The material sequenced was peripheral blood, taken in a trial of Ad26.COV2.S vaccine versus placebo. These receptor sequences come from a person aged 18-60 years who received the Ad26.COV2.S COVID-19 vaccine or a placebo.

This rearrangement joins TRBV4-2 to TRBJ2-1, with 7 bases fitting TRBD1. V was clipped by 4 bases and J by 5 bases; unmatched bases: 8. This CDR3 has 15 residues. CDR1 is LGHNA, CDR2 YNFKEQ, per germline. Here the CDR3 reads CASSLRQGQHNEQFF. DNA for the CDR3: TGTGCCAGCAGCCTCCGACAGGGCCAACACAATGAGCAGTTCTTC.

As for this clone: The same CDR3 arises from other DNA sequences in this sample as well. This chain uses TRBV28 with TRBJ1-1, with D unclear. CDR1 is MDHEN, CDR2 SYDVKM, per germline. CDR3 size: 12 residues. V shed 5 bases and J shed 1 base, with 5 bases lying between them. The CDR3 sequence is CASSLGNTEAFF. CDR3 nucleotides: TGTGCCAGCAGTCTAGGGAACACTGAAGCTTTCTTT.

V is TRBV6-2 or TRBV6-3 and J is TRBJ2-1; 11 bases align to TRBD2. This CDR3 region has 16 residues. V dropped 5 bases and J dropped 7; count of bases not matched to a gene: 10. Germline V CDR1 and CDR2: MNHEY, SVGEGT. CDR3 sequence reads: CASSINSGRARNEQFF. The CDR3 DNA follows: TGTGCCAGCAGTATCAATAGCGGGAGGGCCCGTAATGAGCAGTTCTTC.

V is TRBV6-6 and J is TRBJ1-6, with 9 bases lining up with TRBD1. Trimming cost V 10 bases and J 9 bases; bases outside gene matches: 13. Germline-derived CDR1 and CDR2 are MNHNY and SVGAGI (reference sequence). The CDR3 is 15 amino acids. The CDR3 DNA is TGTGCCACAGGGGAGGGCGGGACAGGGAGTTCACCCCTCCACTTT. Protein sequence: CATGEGGTGSSPLHF.

This clone appeared a few times. The gene calls are TRBV5-6 and TRBJ1-6; 9 bases match TRBD1. Germline CDR1 reads SGHDT; CDR2 reads YYEEEE. The trim removed 4 bases at V and 7 bases at J, leaving 6 bases unmatched. The length of the CDR3 is 15 residues. CDR3 amino acids: CASSLGQGYNSPLHF. In DNA form, the CDR3 reads TGTGCCAGCAGCCTGGGACAGGGTTACAATTCACCCCTCCACTTT.

The chain combines TRBV29-1 with TRBJ2-2; TRBD1 matches 8 bases. After removal of 5 bases from V and 2 bases from J, the junction contained 4 bases not matched to a gene. Germline CDR1 is SQVTM and CDR2 is ANQGSEA. The CDR3 consists of 14 residues. The chain's CDR3 is CSVWTGTNTGELFF. CDR3 DNA sequence: TGCAGCGTTTGGACAGGGACCAACACCGGGGAGCTGTTTTTT.

The chain links TRBV4-2 to TRBJ1-3; D gene ambiguous. The CDR3 is made up of 18 amino acids. V was pared by 0 bases and J by 4 bases, with 19 bases between. Germline CDR1 LGHNA, CDR2 YNFKEQ. The CDR3 DNA follows: TGTGCCAGCAGCCAAGATGGTTTACGGATCCAGAAAGGAAACACCATATATTTT. It codes for CASSQDGLRIQKGNTIYF.

The rearrangement uses TRBV15 and TRBJ2-1; no firm D call. CDR3 length equals 11 residues. V lost 2 bases and J 10 bases, leaving 6 bases between the germline ends. CDR1 and CDR2 from the germline V gene are LNHNV and YYDKDF (reference sequence). The CDR3 sequence: CATSRSWEQFF. DNA for the CDR3: TGTGCCACCAGCAGATCCTGGGAGCAGTTCTTC. Supplemented by reference TRBV15 and TRBJ2-1, the full variable domain reads DAMVIQNPRYQVTQFGKPVTLSCSQTLNHNVMYWYQQKSSQAPKLLFHYYDKDFNNEADTPDNFQSRRPNTSFCFLDIRSPGLGDTAMYLCATSRSWEQFFGPGTRLTVL.

J is TRBJ2-4 and V is TRBV12-3 or TRBV12-4; D not certain. The CDR3 contains 10 residues. Trimming took 6 bases from V and 10 from J, leaving 7 bases between them. The CDR3 region is CASRRTIQYF. CDR3 nucleotide sequence: TGTGCCAGCAGGAGAACAATTCAGTACTTC.

The V and J genes are TRBV6-2 or TRBV6-3 and TRBJ2-5; 10 nucleotides match TRBD2. CDR3 size: 18 residues. The ends lost 5 bases at V and 4 bases at J; junction bases unmatched: 16. Germline V CDR1 and CDR2: MNHEY, SVGEGT. The CDR3 protein is CASSHLLAGLPAGETQYF. For the CDR3, the DNA is TGTGCCAGCAGTCATCTACTAGCGGGGCTCCCGGCGGGAGAGACCCAGTACTTC.

The chain combines TRBV13 with TRBJ1-3; TRBD1 agrees at 11 bases. J gave up 6 bases and V 6 bases, and 4 bases lay outside the gene matches. The CDR3 has 14 amino acids. CDR1 PRHDT and CDR2 FYEKMQ come from the germline V gene (reference sequence). For the CDR3, the DNA is TGTGCCAGCAGACGGACAGGGGGCGCAAACACCATATATTTT. It specifies CASRRTGGANTIYF.